These 8 T cell receptor beta chains originate from one sample sequenced in a study of tumor-infiltrating lymphocytes in localized non-small cell lung cancer. The method was immunoSEQ multiplex PCR; TCRdb's version includes in-frame clones alone and lacks a portion of them. This sample has about 23,000 clones, with approximately 71% found just once. Specimen: lung tumor tissue. These receptors all stem from a human donor with non-small cell lung cancer.

This chain joins TRBV19 and TRBJ1-2, with 8 bases matching TRBD1. CDR1 and CDR2 from the germline V gene are LNHDA and SQIVND (reference sequence). With 5 bases clipped from V and 5 bases from J, the junction kept 13 bases outside the gene matches. The CDR3 consists of 16 residues. CDR3 amino acids: CASSPWTGLAFYGYTF. CDR3 sequence (DNA): TGTGCCAGTAGTCCCTGGACAGGGTTAGCCTTTTATGGCTACACCTTC.

The chain uses TRBV18 and TRBJ1-1, with 9 bases aligning to TRBD1. The V and J ends lost 6 bases and 6 bases, in that order; junction bases with no gene match: 11. The CDR3 is 15 amino acids. Looked up from germline, CDR1 is KGHSH and CDR2 is LQKENI. The CDR3 loop reads CASSGDRGVYAEAFF. The CDR3 DNA sequence: TGTGCCAGCTCCGGAGACAGGGGGGTGTACGCTGAAGCTTTCTTT.

This chain uses TRBV10-3 with TRBJ1-3, with D possibly matching TRBD1 (6 bases). Trimming stripped 6 bases from V and 7 bases from J, with 16 bases between. The CDR3 has 14 residues. Germline V gene lookup returns CDR1 ENHRY and CDR2 SYGVKD. The CDR3, as DNA: TGTGCCATCAGGCTTACAGGGAGGGAGAACACCATATATTTT. It encodes CAIRLTGRENTIYF.

The J gene is TRBJ2-1, the V gene TRBV14; D possibly matches TRBD1 or TRBD2 (5 bases each). V dropped 1 base and J dropped 0 bases, with 22 bases sitting between them. The CDR3 length is 20 residues. CDR1 and CDR2 from the germline V gene are SGHDN and FVKESK. The CDR3 is CASSQGALGAVGGSYNEQFF. The CDR3 DNA reads as TGTGCCAGCAGCCAAGGGGCGCTAGGAGCCGTTGGGGGCTCCTACAATGAGCAGTTCTTC.

The V call is TRBV29-1, the J call TRBJ2-6, with 7 bases identical to TRBD2. This CDR3 region has 14 residues. Germline V gene lookup returns CDR1 SQVTM and CDR2 ANQGSEA. The J segment lost 2 bases and the V segment lost 4 bases, leaving 2 bases of the junction unmatched. The CDR3 is CSVGGGTGANVLTF. CDR3 DNA: TGCAGCGTTGGGGGAGGGACTGGGGCCAACGTCCTGACTTTC.

The rearrangement links TRBV7-3 to TRBJ2-7; TRBD2 might be the D (6 bases). This CDR3 is 13 amino acids long. Germline loops: CDR1 SGHTA, CDR2 FQGTGA. Trimming cost V 5 bases and J 1 base, with 9 bases left between them. The CDR3 region has the DNA TGTGCCAGCAGCCTCGCGGGGTCCTACGAGCAGTACTTC. Translation: CASSLAGSYEQYF.

In its sample, this clone was seen a few times. The chain employs TRBV7-9 and TRBJ1-5; D gene ambiguous. The CDR3 contains 15 residues. Trimming shortened V by 4 bases and J by 2 bases, and 12 bases separated the two germline ends. The germline CDR1 and CDR2 sequences are SEHNR and FQNEAQ (reference sequence). In nucleotides, the CDR3 is TGTGCCAGCAGCTCTGGCGGAAGTCGCAATCAGCCCCAGCATTTT. Its translation is CASSSGGSRNQPQHF.

The chain is built from TRBV6-6 and TRBJ2-6; D not resolved. V was trimmed by 9 bases and J by 0 bases, leaving 3 bases between them. The CDR3 has 12 residues. Germline V gene lookup returns CDR1 MNHNY and CDR2 SVGAGI (reference sequence). CDR3 in DNA: TGTGCCAGTATCTCTGGGGCCAACGTCCTGACTTTC. It codes for CASISGANVLTF.